This record covers a single T cell receptor beta chain. Germline CDR1 SNHLY, CDR2 FYNNEI. This CDR3 has 13 amino acids. Trimming removed 3 bases from V and 4 bases from J; junction bases left unmatched: 2. The source of the sample is a study of blood T cell repertoires in COVID-19. Produced via immunoSEQ multiplex PCR; TCRdb's table is partial and in-frame only. The sample lists approximately 60,000 clones, approximately 86% occurring once. The TCR sequence derives from a woman of 80 years or more with COVID-19, enrolled during active disease. The sample was peripheral blood. The chain has TRBV2 and TRBJ1-2; 7 bases are a match to TRBD1. As DNA, the CDR3 is TGTGCCAGCAGTGATGACAGGGTCTATGGCTACACCTTC. Its protein product is CASSDDRVYGYTF.